A selection of T cell receptor beta chains follows, all from one sample in a study of cytomegalovirus exposure and HLA in healthy donors. Sequencing was performed with immunoSEQ multiplex PCR; in TCRdb, only in-frame clones are kept and a portion is missing. The sample consists of tens of thousands of clones, 80% to 90% of them appearing once. The sample taken for sequencing was PBMCs. The source of these receptors is a woman aged 25 to 39 in good health and CMV-seronegative. CDR3s include the opening cysteine and the closing phenylalanine or tryptophan. The D gene is left open where the match is weak. Not all rows give a size; the values are once, few, many and, for expanded clones, a class.

TRBJ2-5	-	-	TRBV18	CASSPLQGRKQETQYF	TGTGCCAGCTCACCACTACAGGGTCGGAAACAAGAGACCCAGTACTTC
TRBJ1-2	-	-	TRBV18	CASSPQAEGAGGYTF	TGTGCCAGCTCACCACAGGCTGAGGGAGCCGGTGGCTACACCTTC
TRBJ1-2	-	-	TRBV11-2	CASSLGALSMVTF	TGTGCCAGCAGCTTGGGCGCTTTGAGTATGGTCACCTTC
TRBJ2-5	-	few	TRBV18	CASSIRGETQYF	TGTGCCAGCTCAATCAGGGGAGAGACCCAGTACTTC
TRBJ1-4	-	-	TRBV15	CATSRAEFWTATNEKLFF	TGTGCCACCAGCAGGGCTGAGTTCTGGACAGCAACTAATGAAAAACTGTTTTTT
TRBJ2-7	-	-	TRBV7-2	CASSLGGTGFVDEQYF	TGTGCCAGCAGCTTAGGGGGAACAGGGTTCGTGGACGAGCAGTACTTC
TRBJ2-3	-	-	TRBV6-1	CASSEAPGLSTDTQYF	TGTGCCAGCAGTGAAGCTCCGGGGTTGAGCACAGATACGCAGTATTTT
TRBJ2-3	-	-	TRBV19	CASSTSTGMGVPDTQYF	TGTGCCAGTAGCACTTCCACAGGGATGGGGGTGCCAGATACGCAGTATTTT
TRBJ1-1	-	-	TRBV29-1	CSVAVTREAFF	TGCAGCGTTGCGGTAACCCGTGAAGCTTTCTTT
TRBJ2-7	TRBD1	-	TRBV28	CASSLPGTGWVHEQYF	TGTGCCAGCAGTTTACCCGGGACAGGGTGGGTCCACGAGCAGTACTTC
TRBJ2-3	TRBD1	few	TRBV6-5	CASSRQGPTDTQYF	TGTGCCAGCAGTCGACAGGGCCCTACAGATACGCAGTATTTT
TRBJ2-7	-	-	TRBV13	CASSFSPSYEQYF	TGTGCCAGCAGCTTCTCTCCCTCCTACGAGCAGTACTTC
TRBJ1-5	TRBD1	-	TRBV27	CASSLRPPGQASNQPQHF	TGTGCCAGCAGTTTACGGCCCCCGGGACAGGCGAGCAATCAGCCCCAGCATTTT
TRBJ2-7	-	-	TRBV5-1	CASSALERESYEQYF	TGCGCCAGCAGCGCCTTGGAGCGAGAGTCCTACGAGCAGTACTTC
TRBJ2-1	-	few	TRBV11-3	CASTFAGDEQFF	TGTGCCAGCACCTTTGCCGGTGATGAGCAGTTCTTC